This entry lists 32 T cell receptor beta chains sequenced from one sample in a study of blood T cell repertoires in COVID-19. TCRdb's copy holds only in-frame clones and misses some; the assay was immunoSEQ multiplex PCR. The sample lists 140,000 or so clones, roughly 90% occurring once. The sample consisted of peripheral blood. These receptors all come from a human donor in a cohort sampled during active COVID-19.

This clone was detected once. The chain joins TRBV4-3 to TRBJ1-4; D is undetermined. V was clipped by 1 base and J by 8 bases, with 11 bases between them. The CDR3 covers 14 residues. Germline CDR1 LGHNA, CDR2 YSLEER. The CDR3 reads CASSQALTREKLFF. The CDR3 coding sequence is TGCGCCAGCAGCCAAGCTCTAACCCGGGAAAAACTGTTTTTT.

The chain couples TRBV6-4 to TRBJ2-3; 8 bases match TRBD2. Trimming cost V 0 bases and J 4 bases; bases outside gene matches: 0. The CDR3 runs to 14 residues. Looked up from germline, CDR1 is MRHNA and CDR2 is SNTAGT. This chain's CDR3 is CASSDSRGADTQYF. The CDR3 DNA is TGTGCCAGCAGTGACTCGCGGGGGGCAGATACGCAGTATTTT.

The chain employs TRBV27 and TRBJ2-5, with TRBD2 matching 7 bases. The CDR3 loop spans 14 amino acids. Losses at the gene ends were 5 bases for V and 2 bases for J; bases not matched to a gene: 5. Germline V CDR1 and CDR2: MNHEY, SMNVEV (reference sequence). CDR3: CASSPRDYQETQYF. As DNA, the CDR3 is TGTGCCAGCAGTCCCAGGGACTATCAAGAGACCCAGTACTTC.

The chain carries TRBV4-2 and TRBJ2-1; no firm D call. V gave up 4 bases and J gave up 4 bases, with 11 bases separating them. Per the germline V gene, CDR1 is LGHNA and CDR2 is YNFKEQ. This CDR3 has 14 residues. CDR3 loop: CASSPSEEYNEQFF. The CDR3 DNA is TGTGCCAGCAGCCCCTCAGAGGAGTACAATGAGCAGTTCTTC.

The J gene is TRBJ1-2, the V gene TRBV7-2; unclear D gene. Germline loops: CDR1 SGHTA, CDR2 FQGNSA. Trimming shortened V by 1 base and J by 1 base, and 7 bases separated the two germline ends. This CDR3 is 14 amino acids long. The CDR3 loop reads CASSLESGNYGYTF. In DNA, the CDR3 is TGTGCCAGCAGCTTAGAGTCCGGTAACTATGGCTACACCTTC.

The rearrangement uses TRBV10-2 and TRBJ2-7; D possibly corresponds to TRBD1 (6 bases). CDR1 is WSHSY, CDR2 SAAADI, per germline. V gave up 7 bases and J gave up 3 bases, with 13 bases separating them. The CDR3 extends over 13 amino acids. In nucleotides, the CDR3 is TGCGCCAGCAAGGGACAAGGGGACTACGAGCAGTACTTC. Protein: CASKGQGDYEQYF.

The rearrangement links TRBV6-1 to TRBJ2-5, with a weak D call TRBD2 (7 bases). Trimming left V 3 bases short and J 4 bases short, with 12 bases between. There are 14 residues in the CDR3. Per the germline V gene, CDR1 is MNHNS and CDR2 is SASEGT. CDR3 nucleotide sequence: TGTGCCAGCAGTGACCAGGGGAGGGGAGAGACCCAGTACTTC. Protein sequence: CASSDQGRGETQYF.

V usage is TRBV7-3 and J usage is TRBJ1-5, with D possibly TRBD1 on 6 matching bases. Trimming pared 4 bases from V and 5 bases from J, leaving 9 bases between. CDR1 is SGHTA, CDR2 FQGTGA, per germline. This CDR3 region has 13 residues. CDR3 sequence reads: CASSSGADQPQHF. For the CDR3, the DNA is TGTGCCAGCAGCTCAGGGGCGGATCAGCCCCAGCATTTT.

The chain uses TRBV19 and TRBJ1-2; 8 bases are a match to TRBD1. Germline CDR1 is LNHDA and CDR2 is SQIVND (reference sequence). V was clipped by 3 bases and J by 3 bases; unmatched bases: 6. The CDR3 contains 15 residues. CDR3 protein: CASSIGTGSHYGYTF. In nucleotides, the CDR3 is TGTGCCAGTAGTATCGGGACAGGATCACACTATGGCTACACCTTC.

The chain recombines TRBV19 with TRBJ2-7, with TRBD1 identical over 7 bases. Unmatched junction bases numbered 7, after V lost 3 bases and J lost 2 bases. Per the germline V gene, CDR1 is LNHDA and CDR2 is SQIVND (reference sequence). This CDR3 spans 15 amino acids. This CDR3 is CASSMRQGTAYEQYF. CDR3 DNA sequence: TGTGCCAGTAGTATGAGGCAGGGGACAGCCTACGAGCAGTACTTC. The whole variable domain, remainder taken from reference TRBV19 and TRBJ2-7, is DGGITQSPKYLFRKEGQNVTLSCEQNLNHDAMYWYRQDPGQGLRLIYYSQIVNDFQKGDIAEGYSVSREKKESFPLTVTSAQKNPTAFYLCASSMRQGTAYEQYFGPGTRLTVT.

The chain uses TRBV29-1 and TRBJ2-7; the D is unclear. Looked up from germline, CDR1 is SQVTM and CDR2 is ANQGSEA. V dropped 5 bases and J dropped 5 bases, with 16 bases sitting between them. The CDR3 totals 13 residues. CDR3 DNA sequence: TGCAGCGTTCGAAACCCCTCACTGGACGAGCAGTACTTC. It yields the protein CSVRNPSLDEQYF.

This chain connects TRBV18 to TRBJ2-1; 14 bases align to TRBD2. Per the germline V gene, CDR1 is KGHSH and CDR2 is LQKENI. This CDR3 has 16 residues. V lost 0 bases and J lost 5; bases outside the gene matches: 0. The CDR3 DNA is TGTGCCAGCTCACCACCGACTAGCGGGGGGGACAATGAGCAGTTCTTC. Translation gives CASSPPTSGGDNEQFF. Together with reference TRBV18 and TRBJ2-1, the CDR3 gives the full variable domain: NAGVMQNPRHLVRRRGQEARLRCSPMKGHSHVYWYRQLPEEGLKFMVYLQKENIIDESGMPKERFSAEFPKEGPSILRIQQVVRGDSAAYFCASSPPTSGGDNEQFFGPGTRLTVL.

The rearrangement uses TRBV9 and TRBJ1-2, with TRBD1 matching over 7 bases. Germline V lookup: CDR1 SGDLS, CDR2 YYNGEE. This CDR3 spans 13 amino acids. Germline trimming cut 0 bases from V and 6 bases from J; bases unmatched to any gene: 2. CDR3 protein: CASSVDRGDGYTF. In DNA, the CDR3 is TGTGCCAGCAGCGTAGACAGGGGTGATGGCTACACCTTC.

The chain combines TRBV6-6 with TRBJ2-3; D might be TRBD1 (6 bases). V lost 6 bases and J lost 3, with 10 bases in between. This CDR3 is 13 amino acids long. Germline lookup yields CDR1 MNHNY and CDR2 SVGAGI (reference sequence). The CDR3 bases are TGTGCCAGCAGAGGCAGGGGAACAGATACGCAGTATTTT. Translated: CASRGRGTDTQYF.

The chain links TRBV6-5 to TRBJ1-1; D possibly corresponds to TRBD1 (6 bases). CDR3 length: 15 residues. V was trimmed by 0 bases and J by 0 bases, leaving 8 bases between them. Germline V gene data show CDR1 as MNHEY and CDR2 as SVGAGI. The DNA of the CDR3 is TGTGCCAGCAGTTACTCAGGGGGACTGAACACTGAAGCTTTCTTT. Translating gives CASSYSGGLNTEAFF.

The chain employs TRBV7-2 and TRBJ1-6, with D maybe TRBD1 (6 bases). The V gene's germline CDR1 is SGHTA and CDR2 FQGNSA. This CDR3 is 13 amino acids long. V was shortened by 10 bases and J by 7 bases, with 14 bases between the two germline ends. CDR3 region: CATSRQGNSPLHF. The DNA of the CDR3 is TGTGCCACGTCACGGCAGGGGAATTCACCCCTCCACTTT.

This sequence joins TRBV28 and TRBJ1-4; D perhaps matches TRBD1 (5 bases). Trimming removed 8 bases at V and 4 bases at J, with 14 bases between. Germline loops: CDR1 MDHEN, CDR2 SYDVKM. The length of the CDR3 is 14 residues. This CDR3 reads CASHPGLVNEKLFF. In DNA, the CDR3 is TGTGCCAGCCATCCAGGGCTGGTTAATGAAAAACTGTTTTTT.

This clone was picked up one time. The V call is TRBV6-1, the J call TRBJ2-7; 9 nucleotides align to TRBD1. Germline CDR1 is MNHNS and CDR2 is SASEGT. CDR3 size: 17 residues. V was clipped by 4 bases and J by 4 bases; unmatched bases: 14. In DNA form, the CDR3 reads TGTGCCAGCAGTGGCCCGCGCGATGACAGGGGGGTATACGAGCAGTACTTC. Translated, it gives CASSGPRDDRGVYEQYF.

The V call is TRBV5-6, the J call TRBJ1-2; D not certain. Looked up from germline, CDR1 is SGHDT and CDR2 is YYEEEE. V lost 4 bases and J lost 8, with 15 bases in between. The CDR3 extends over 13 amino acids. The CDR3 DNA reads as TGTGCCAGCAGCCACTGGACTACGATGGGCTACACCTTC. Translated, it gives CASSHWTTMGYTF.

The chain combines TRBV7-3 with TRBJ1-1; possibly TRBD1 for D (6 bases). V lost 5 bases and J 1 base, leaving 8 bases between the germline ends. There are 13 residues in the CDR3. Germline values: CDR1 SGHTA, CDR2 FQGTGA. The CDR3 reads CASSRQENTEAFF. CDR3 bases: TGTGCCAGCAGCAGACAGGAGAACACTGAAGCTTTCTTT.

The chain uses TRBV9 and TRBJ2-7; TRBD1 matches at 10 bases. J lost 0 bases, V lost 4 bases, and 7 bases had no gene match. Germline-derived CDR1 and CDR2 are SGDLS and YYNGEE. CDR3 length: 16 residues. CDR3 sequence (DNA): TGTGCCAGCAGCCCTTGGGGACAGGGGAGCTCCTACGAGCAGTACTTC. This gives the protein CASSPWGQGSSYEQYF.

This clone was detected once. The chain carries TRBV19 and TRBJ2-7, with 7 bases identical to TRBD1. V shed 4 bases and J 3 bases; nucleotides not matched to a gene: 6. Germline CDR1 is LNHDA and CDR2 is SQIVND (reference sequence). CDR3 length equals 14 residues. The CDR3 sequence: CASSTPTGFYEQYF. The CDR3 DNA reads as TGTGCCAGTAGTACTCCGACAGGGTTCTACGAGCAGTACTTC.

The chain carries TRBV9 and TRBJ2-1, with 15 positions matching TRBD2. With V trimmed by 0 bases and J by 7 bases, 2 bases remained unmatched. The CDR3 consists of 16 residues. Germline V gives CDR1 SGDLS, CDR2 YYNGEE. In DNA form, the CDR3 reads TGTGCCAGCAGCGTAGCCGGACTAGCGGGGGGGAATGAGCAGTTCTTC. Encoded protein: CASSVAGLAGGNEQFF.

This clone was recorded only once. DNA for the CDR3: TGTGCCAGCAGCACTCCGGGACAGGGGGTCTATGGCTACACCTTC. Encoded protein: CASSTPGQGVYGYTF. The chain combines TRBV5-8 with TRBJ1-2; 11 bases are shared with TRBD1. V lost 4 bases, J lost 4 bases, and 6 bases stayed unmatched. CDR1 is SGHTS and CDR2 is YDEGEE in the germline V gene. CDR3 length: 15 amino acids.

The CDR3 bases are TGTGCCAGCAGCAAGTACGGGGCAGGGGCCGGGGAGACCCAGTACTTC. Its protein product is CASSKYGAGAGETQYF. This chain joins TRBV21-1 and TRBJ2-5; the table's D call, TRBD1, has no DNA check behind it. TRBV21-1 is tagged as a pseudogene. The CDR3 length is 16 residues.

V gene TRBV21-1 combines with J gene TRBJ1-5. TRBV21-1 is a pseudogene. This CDR3 spans 12 amino acids. CDR3 sequence (DNA): TGTGCCAGCATTCTCCCCAATCAGCCCCAGCATTTT. Protein: CASILPNQPQHF.

The rearrangement uses TRBV5-1 and TRBJ2-1; 11 bases align to TRBD2. This CDR3 is built from 16 residues. Germline CDR1 is SGHRS and CDR2 is YFSETQ. V lost 2 bases, J lost 6 bases, and 7 bases stayed unmatched. The CDR3 DNA reads TGCGCCAGCAGCTTAGGGTCTAGCGGGGGGAGCAATGAGCAGTTCTTC. Translated: CASSLGSSGGSNEQFF.

The V call is TRBV21-1, the J call TRBJ1-1; TRBD1, the table's D call, was not compared with the DNA. TRBV21-1 is a pseudogene. CDR3 length: 13 residues. CDR3 protein: CASSIRTGPTDFF. DNA of the CDR3: TGTGCCAGCAGCATCCGGACAGGCCCAACGGATTTCTTT.

This sequence joins TRBV7-9 and TRBJ2-7; D perhaps matches TRBD1 (6 bases). The CDR3 extends over 14 amino acids. The germline V gene encodes CDR1 SEHNR and CDR2 FQNEAQ (reference sequence). V was pared by 3 bases and J by 3 bases, with 12 bases between. DNA for the CDR3: TGTGCCAGCAGCTTTCAGGGGACCCACTACGAGCAGTACTTC. Translation gives CASSFQGTHYEQYF.

The gene calls are TRBV7-2 and TRBJ1-1; TRBD1 aligns across 9 bases. CDR1 and CDR2 (germline): SGHTA, FQGNSA. The V and J ends lost 5 bases and 6 bases, in that order; junction bases with no gene match: 13. The CDR3 is made up of 16 amino acids. CDR3 in amino acids: CASSPYRDRVKAEAFF. The CDR3 DNA is TGTGCCAGCAGCCCCTATCGGGACAGGGTGAAGGCTGAAGCTTTCTTT.

The chain joins TRBV7-9 to TRBJ2-5, with 12 bases fitting TRBD2. The end of the DNA is better explained by TRBJ2-7, so the J call may be wrong. The CDR3 covers 15 residues. The germline gives CDR1 SEHNR, CDR2 FQNEAQ (reference sequence). The CDR3 spells CASSLPSGGASEQYF. The CDR3 DNA is TGTGCCAGCAGTCTACCTAGCGGGGGGGCGTCCGAGCAGTACTTC.

This chain joins TRBV5-1 and TRBJ2-5, with TRBD2 matching over 15 bases. The CDR3 has 16 amino acids. V lost 4 bases, J lost 5 bases, and 6 bases stayed unmatched. Germline V gene sequence: CDR1 SGHRS, CDR2 YFSETQ. The CDR3 DNA reads TGCGCCAGCAGCCGGACTAGCGGGGGGGCCGTGGAGACCCAGTACTTC. This sequence encodes CASSRTSGGAVETQYF.